One and the same sample provided the 27 T cell receptor beta chains below, sequenced in a study of T cell changes during pregnancy in multiple sclerosis. Generated by immunoSEQ multiplex PCR, the TCRdb table keeps only in-frame clones and is missing some. The data contain about 54,000 clones, about nine tenths of them singletons. The sequencing used peripheral blood, collected after pregnancy. The source of these receptors is a female donor in good health, enrolled as a control in a pregnancy study.

The chain recombines TRBV28 with TRBJ1-5, with a possible D match to TRBD1 (5 bases). V was pared by 4 bases and J by 4 bases, with 14 bases between. CDR1 is MDHEN and CDR2 is SYDVKM in the germline V gene. The CDR3 has 15 residues. As DNA, the CDR3 is TGTGCCAGCAGTTACTCCGGGCAGGGAAATCAGCCCCAGCATTTT. Protein: CASSYSGQGNQPQHF.

The chain recombines TRBV2 with TRBJ2-4, with D possibly matching TRBD2 (6 bases). CDR3 size: 15 residues. The V and J ends lost 3 bases and 0 bases respectively, with 9 bases between them. In germline, CDR1 is SNHLY, CDR2 FYNNEI. The chain's CDR3 is CASSDLGLAKNIQYF. CDR3 bases: TGTGCCAGCAGTGATCTGGGACTAGCCAAAAACATTCAGTACTTC.

The chain joins TRBV2 to TRBJ2-3; a weak D match, TRBD2 (5 bases). The germline gives CDR1 SNHLY, CDR2 FYNNEI. CDR3 length: 15 amino acids. Deletions cut 4 bases from V and 4 bases from J, with 15 bases between. The CDR3 region is CASSVGASEADTQYF. DNA of the CDR3: TGTGCCAGCAGTGTGGGAGCCTCGGAGGCAGATACGCAGTATTTT.

The sample holds a few counts of this clone. The CDR3 sequence: CASSVDGGRAREQFF. The CDR3 DNA follows: TGTGCCAGCAGCGTAGATGGCGGGAGGGCTCGTGAGCAGTTCTTC. V gene TRBV9 combines with J gene TRBJ2-1; 9 nucleotides line up with TRBD2. Looked up from germline, CDR1 is SGDLS and CDR2 is YYNGEE. V lost 0 bases to trimming and J lost 9 bases; unmatched junction nucleotides: 7. The CDR3 covers 15 residues.

For the CDR3, the DNA is TGTGCCAGCAGCATACGGGGAAGTCACTACAATGAGCAGTTCTTC. Amino acids: CASSIRGSHYNEQFF. V and J are TRBV5-8 and TRBJ2-1; maybe TRBD2 (5 bases). CDR3 length equals 15 residues. The germline V and J ends were trimmed by 4 bases and 3 bases, with 14 bases remaining between them. Germline lookup yields CDR1 SGHTS and CDR2 YDEGEE.

This clone was detected once. J is TRBJ1-1 and V is TRBV2, with D tentatively TRBD1 (5 bases). The length of the CDR3 is 13 residues. Germline CDR1 is SNHLY and CDR2 is FYNNEI. V shed 7 bases and J shed 2 bases, with 11 bases lying between them. The CDR3 is CASKVTGNTEAFF. The CDR3 region has the DNA TGTGCCAGCAAGGTAACAGGAAACACTGAAGCTTTCTTT.

This chain joins TRBV7-8 and TRBJ1-2, with 9 positions matching TRBD1. V shed 5 bases and J 4 bases; nucleotides not matched to a gene: 8. Germline V gene sequence: CDR1 SGHVS, CDR2 FQNEAQ. CDR3 size: 15 residues. CDR3 residues: CASSLGQGVVYGYTF. Here the CDR3 DNA reads TGTGCCAGCAGCCTGGGACAGGGAGTCGTCTATGGCTACACCTTC.

J is TRBJ2-1 and V is TRBV6-1; 9 bases align to TRBD1. The CDR3 runs to 15 residues. Germline V CDR1 and CDR2: MNHNS, SASEGT. After removal of 4 bases from V and 3 bases from J, the junction contained 4 bases not matched to a gene. CDR3 DNA: TGTGCCAGCAGTGCGACAGGGGGGTTCTACAATGAGCAGTTCTTC. This codes for CASSATGGFYNEQFF.

The chain combines TRBV19 with TRBJ2-1, with 8 positions matching TRBD2. CDR1 is LNHDA, CDR2 SQIVND, per germline (reference sequence). J was trimmed by 5 bases and V by 4 bases; bases with no gene match: 4. CDR3 size: 14 residues. The CDR3 protein is CASSTGLENNEQFF. CDR3 bases: TGTGCCAGTAGTACGGGACTAGAGAACAATGAGCAGTTCTTC.

V usage is TRBV2 and J usage is TRBJ1-2; D may be TRBD1 (5 bases). Germline V gene sequence: CDR1 SNHLY, CDR2 FYNNEI. The CDR3 has 12 amino acids. V shed 2 bases and J shed 6 bases, with 7 bases lying between them. For the CDR3, the DNA is TGTGCCAGCAGTGAAAACAGGAATGGCTACACCTTC. Encoded protein: CASSENRNGYTF.

CDR3 in DNA: TGTGCCAGCAGCTTTGCGCACAGGGGACAGCCCCAGCATTTT. This translates into CASSFAHRGQPQHF. The V gene is TRBV7-2, the J gene TRBJ1-5; TRBD1 matches 7 bases. The junction had 6 bases not matched to a gene; V was cut back by 3 bases and J by 7 bases. Germline loops: CDR1 SGHTA, CDR2 FQGNSA. This CDR3 comprises 14 residues.

The chain links TRBV25-1 to TRBJ1-1, with D possibly matching TRBD1 (6 bases). Trimming stripped 1 base from V and 10 bases from J, with 16 bases between. Germline values: CDR1 MGHDK, CDR2 SYGVNS. The CDR3 is made up of 14 amino acids. CDR3 residues: CASSESVGGARAFF. The CDR3 DNA follows: TGTGCCAGCAGTGAATCGGTTGGGGGGGCGCGAGCTTTCTTT.

The chain combines TRBV5-6 with TRBJ1-2, with TRBD1 as a possible D gene (6 bases). This CDR3 has 14 residues. The germline CDR1 and CDR2 sequences are SGHDT and YYEEEE. The V and J ends lost 4 bases and 3 bases respectively, with 13 bases between them. DNA for the CDR3: TGTGCCAGCAGCGAGGGACACCTTTACTATGGCTACACCTTC. Translating gives CASSEGHLYYGYTF.

A single count supports this clone. The chain couples TRBV10-2 to TRBJ2-2; 12 bases are a match to TRBD2. V was pared by 10 bases and J by 2 bases, with 8 bases of the junction left unmatched. Germline assignment: CDR1 WSHSY and CDR2 SAAADI. The CDR3 loop spans 16 amino acids. This CDR3 is CAISTSGGPNTGELFF. The CDR3 nucleotides read TGCGCCATTTCGACTAGCGGGGGCCCTAACACCGGGGAGCTGTTTTTT.

V usage is TRBV18 and J usage is TRBJ1-1; D not resolved. The CDR3 runs 13 residues. The V gene lost 2 bases and the J gene lost 6 bases, with 10 bases spanning the gap. Per the germline V gene, CDR1 is KGHSH and CDR2 is LQKENI. The CDR3 loop is CASSPSGGAEAFF. CDR3 nucleotide sequence: TGTGCCAGCTCACCATCGGGCGGGGCTGAAGCTTTCTTT.

The rearrangement joins TRBV5-1 to TRBJ2-7; 9 bases are a match to TRBD1. The CDR3 covers 15 residues. The V gene end was trimmed by 2 bases and the J gene end by 0 bases; junction bases not matched to a gene: 3. CDR1 is SGHRS, CDR2 YFSETQ, per germline. The CDR3 protein is CASSFLTGGSYEQYF. CDR3 DNA sequence: TGCGCCAGCAGCTTCTTGACAGGGGGCTCCTACGAGCAGTACTTC. Supplemented by reference TRBV5-1 and TRBJ2-7, the full variable domain reads KAGVTQTPRYLIKTRGQQVTLSCSPISGHRSVSWYQQTPGQGLQFLFEYFSETQRNKGNFPGRFSGRQFSNSRSEMNVSTLELGDSALYLCASSFLTGGSYEQYFGPGTRLTVT.

The rearrangement uses TRBV7-2 and TRBJ2-7; unclear D gene. The CDR3 has 13 residues. Trimming pared 2 bases from V and 1 base from J, leaving 6 bases between. CDR1 is SGHTA and CDR2 is FQGNSA in the germline V gene. CDR3 in DNA: TGTGCCAGCAGCTTATCTATTTCCTACGAGCAGTACTTC. Translating it yields CASSLSISYEQYF.

This clone was recorded once. This sequence joins TRBV28 and TRBJ2-2; 7 bases align to TRBD1. The germline V gene has CDR1 MDHEN and CDR2 SYDVKM. J lost 0 bases, V lost 7 bases, and 5 bases had no gene match. CDR3 length equals 15 residues. This chain's CDR3 is CASTRQGTNTGELFF. CDR3 DNA: TGTGCCAGCACCCGACAGGGAACGAACACCGGGGAGCTGTTTTTT.

This chain joins TRBV10-3 and TRBJ2-7; tentative D call: TRBD1 (7 bases). V lost 3 bases and J lost 2, with 17 bases in between. Germline CDR1 reads ENHRY; CDR2 reads SYGVKD. The CDR3 extends over 16 amino acids. The CDR3 loop reads CAISEGGQGDAYEQYF. The CDR3 DNA is TGTGCCATCAGTGAAGGGGGGCAGGGGGATGCCTACGAGCAGTACTTC.

The chain recombines TRBV25-1 with TRBJ2-3; D gene uncertain. The CDR3 is 15 residues long. Trimming shortened V by 1 base and J by 2 bases, and 10 bases separated the two germline ends. Germline CDR1 and CDR2: MGHDK and SYGVNS. CDR3 region: CASSEFSSPTDTQYF. The DNA for the CDR3 is TGTGCCAGCAGTGAATTTTCGAGTCCCACAGATACGCAGTATTTT.

This clone was found a few times. A read error may produce the germline difference seen at one junction end. The chain links TRBV14 to TRBJ1-1; D is perhaps TRBD1 (5 bases). Germline lookup yields CDR1 SGHDN and CDR2 FVKESK. This CDR3 contains 18 residues. CDR3 region: CASSQGSSKGLPGTEAFF. The CDR3 nucleotides are TGTGCAAGCAGCCAAGGATCCTCCAAGGGACTACCTGGCACTGAAGCTTTCTTT.

The chain combines TRBV28 with TRBJ1-2, with 11 positions matching TRBD1. V gave up 6 bases and J gave up 5 bases; unmatched junction bases: 11. The CDR3 spans 16 residues. The germline gives CDR1 MDHEN, CDR2 SYDVKM. CDR3 in amino acids: CASRETGTGGGYGYTF. In DNA, the CDR3 is TGTGCCAGCAGAGAGACGGGGACAGGGGGAGGATATGGCTACACCTTC.

J is TRBJ2-2 and V is TRBV7-8; D is perhaps TRBD2 (6 bases). Trimming cost V 1 base and J 6 bases, with 9 bases left between them. The CDR3 is made up of 14 amino acids. CDR1 is SGHVS and CDR2 is FQNEAQ in the germline V gene. DNA for the CDR3: TGTGCCAGCAGCTTAGAAGGAGGGTCCGGGGAGCTGTTTTTT. Protein sequence: CASSLEGGSGELFF.

J is TRBJ2-7 and V is TRBV7-2, with D perhaps matching TRBD1 (5 bases). This CDR3 is built from 15 residues. V was pared by 7 bases and J by 2 bases, with 18 bases between. The germline V gene has CDR1 SGHTA and CDR2 FQGNSA. CDR3 protein: CASNPQADGPYEQYF. Here the CDR3 DNA reads TGTGCCAGCAACCCACAGGCAGACGGCCCCTACGAGCAGTACTTC.

The chain links TRBV10-3 to TRBJ1-2; TRBD1 matches at 8 bases. The CDR3 length is 16 residues. Germline V lookup: CDR1 ENHRY, CDR2 SYGVKD. Trimming took 2 bases from V and 5 from J; bases not matched to a gene: 10. Here the CDR3 reads CAISEPRQGSAYGYTF. As DNA, the CDR3 is TGTGCCATCAGTGAGCCTCGACAGGGGTCGGCGTATGGCTACACCTTC.

The J gene is TRBJ1-1, the V gene TRBV28; perhaps TRBD1 as D (5 bases). Trimming cost V 5 bases and J 5 bases, with 12 bases left between them. The CDR3 loop spans 13 amino acids. CDR1 is MDHEN and CDR2 is SYDVKM in the germline V gene. The CDR3 sequence is CASSINRITEAFF. In DNA form, the CDR3 reads TGTGCCAGCAGTATTAACAGGATTACTGAAGCTTTCTTT.

The rearrangement joins TRBV6-1 to TRBJ1-1; 8 positions match TRBD1. J gave up 8 bases and V 8 bases, and 13 bases lay outside the gene matches. The CDR3 is 14 residues long. The germline V gene has CDR1 MNHNS and CDR2 SASEGT. In DNA form, the CDR3 reads TGTGCCAGCGGAAGAGGGAGGACAGGGCGGGAAGCTTTCTTT. Its translation is CASGRGRTGREAFF.